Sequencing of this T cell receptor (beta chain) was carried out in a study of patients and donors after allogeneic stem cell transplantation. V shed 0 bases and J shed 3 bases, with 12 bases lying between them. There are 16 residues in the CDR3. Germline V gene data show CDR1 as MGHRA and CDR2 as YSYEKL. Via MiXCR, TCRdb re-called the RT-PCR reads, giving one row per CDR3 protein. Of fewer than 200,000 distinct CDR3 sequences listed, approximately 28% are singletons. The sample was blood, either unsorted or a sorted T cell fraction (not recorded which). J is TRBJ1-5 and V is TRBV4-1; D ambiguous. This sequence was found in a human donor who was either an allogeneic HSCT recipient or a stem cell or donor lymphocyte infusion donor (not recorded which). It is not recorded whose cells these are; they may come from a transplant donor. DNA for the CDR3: TGCGCCAGCAGCCAAGATGTTGTGGACCACAATCAGCCCCAGCATTTT. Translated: CASSQDVVDHNQPQHF.